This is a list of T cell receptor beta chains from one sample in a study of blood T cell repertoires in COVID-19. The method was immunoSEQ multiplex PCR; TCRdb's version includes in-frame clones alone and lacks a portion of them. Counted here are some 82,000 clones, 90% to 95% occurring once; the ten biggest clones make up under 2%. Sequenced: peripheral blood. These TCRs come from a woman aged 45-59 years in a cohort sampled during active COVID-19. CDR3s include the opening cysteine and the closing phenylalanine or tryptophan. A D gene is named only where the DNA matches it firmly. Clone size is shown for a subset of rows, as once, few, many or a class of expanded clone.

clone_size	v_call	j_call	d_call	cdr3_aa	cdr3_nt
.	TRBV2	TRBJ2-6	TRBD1	CANDRANSGANVLTF	TGTGCCAACGACAGGGCAAACTCTGGGGCCAACGTCCTGACTTTC
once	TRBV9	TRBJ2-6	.	CASSVESGGVGANVLTF	TGTGCCAGCAGCGTAGAGAGCGGAGGGGTTGGGGCCAACGTCCTGACTTTC
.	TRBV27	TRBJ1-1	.	CASSRRVNTEAFF	TGTGCCAGCAGCCGTCGGGTGAACACTGAAGCTTTCTTT
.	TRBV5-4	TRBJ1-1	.	CASSLEGHLTEAFF	TGTGCCAGCAGCTTGGAGGGACATCTGACTGAAGCTTTCTTT
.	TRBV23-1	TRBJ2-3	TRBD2	CASRKREVTPGTDTQYF	TGCGCCAGCAGGAAGCGGGAGGTTACCCCAGGCACAGATACGCAGTATTTT
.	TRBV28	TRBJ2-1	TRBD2	CASSSHMTSAGSYNEQFF	TGTGCCAGCAGTTCCCACATGACTAGCGCCGGCTCCTACAATGAGCAGTTCTTC
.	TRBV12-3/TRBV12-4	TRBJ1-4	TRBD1	CASSFPGGEKLFF	TGTGCCAGCAGTTTCCCAGGGGGGGAAAAACTGTTTTTT
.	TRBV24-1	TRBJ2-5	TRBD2	CATSDGTSGSFGETQYF	TGTGCCACCAGTGACGGGACTAGCGGGAGTTTTGGTGAGACCCAGTACTTC
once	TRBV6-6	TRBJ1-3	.	CASSLTGTVEHTIYF	TGTGCCAGCAGTTTAACAGGAACGGTCGAACACACCATATATTTT
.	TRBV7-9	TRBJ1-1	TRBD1	CASSPGQGWTEAFF	TGTGCCAGCAGCCCGGGACAGGGTTGGACTGAAGCTTTCTTT
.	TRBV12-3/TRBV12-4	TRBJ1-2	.	CASSLFPGDYTF	TGTGCCAGCAGTTTATTCCCAGGCGACTACACCTTC
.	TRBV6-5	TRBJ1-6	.	CASTQGVHSPLHF	TGTGCCAGTACCCAGGGTGTTCATTCACCCCTCCACTTT
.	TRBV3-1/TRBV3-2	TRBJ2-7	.	CASSQEGVPWEQYF	TGTGCCAGCAGCCAAGAAGGGGTCCCCTGGGAGCAGTACTTC
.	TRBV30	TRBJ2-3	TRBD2	CASTSGGAFSDTQYF	TGTGCCTCGACTAGCGGGGGGGCCTTTTCAGATACGCAGTATTTT